This TCR beta chain was recorded in a study of T cells in localized non-small cell lung cancer. V lost 5 bases and J 6 bases, leaving 14 bases between the germline ends. The CDR3 runs 14 residues. Germline V CDR1 and CDR2: MNHEY, SMNVEV (reference sequence). A remark on this clone: Its antigen is as yet unknown.

General study points: Uninvolved adjacent lung showed peak T cell clonality, exceeding tumor. Appearances in adjacent lung were noted for a median 57 of the top 100 tumor clones.

Sequencing used immunoSEQ multiplex PCR; TCRdb keeps in-frame clones, though not all of them. In the table there are around 20,000 clones, about 90% of which are singletons. Sequences were derived from peripheral blood, sampled before any cancer treatment. This TCR was recovered from a woman aged 40 to 75 with stage I lung adenocarcinoma. This chain links TRBV27 with TRBJ1-5; possible D gene TRBD1, 5 bases. CDR3 in DNA: TGTGCCAGCAGTCGACGGGGGGGAGGTCAGCCCCAGCATTTT. This gives the protein CASSRRGGGQPQHF.